The clone carrying this T cell receptor (beta chain) has only a few counts. The antigen is not known. TCR beta cDNA libraries had unique molecular identifiers. TCRdb redid the calling of the PCR reads with MiXCR, one entry per CDR3 protein. The profile shows over 150,000 distinct CDR3 sequences, roughly 35% of them singletons. The data belong to a study of post-analysis software for immune sequencing data. In the study overall: As for disease course, relapsing-remitting, secondary progressive and progressive-relapsing multiple sclerosis were all included.

Broader study findings: Higher frequency in patients than in controls was seen for several TRBV segments, with TRBV5-6, TRBV5-1 and TRBV20-1 among them. Controls had significantly higher normalized Chao1 diversity than multiple sclerosis patients. Samples from one preparation batch, clustered by F measure, grouped strongly together.

V was cut by 7 bases and J by 2 bases, with 9 bases left in between. CDR3 length equals 13 residues. Germline CDR1 reads MNHNS; CDR2 reads SASEGT. The genes are TRBV6-1 and TRBJ1-5; weak D call: TRBD1 (6 bases). The sample here was blood, taken after autologous hematopoietic stem cell transplantation. The receptor was isolated from a girl aged 10-17 years with multiple sclerosis. The CDR3: CASTGVGNQPQHF. The CDR3 coding sequence is TGTGCCAGCACAGGGGTTGGCAATCAGCCCCAGCATTTT.